The text below deals with one T cell receptor (beta chain). Its antigen is not known. Three nested ARM-PCR rounds with V-beta and C-beta primers built TCRB libraries. A C-beta primer primed TCRB cDNA from roughly 0.5 ug RNA. No unique molecular identifiers were described for these TCRB libraries. TCRdb redid the calling of the multiplex PCR reads with MiXCR, one entry per CDR3 protein. The sample has 7,000 to 9,500 distinct CDR3 sequences, 60% to 80% seen once. The sample is drawn from a study of tumor-infiltrating lymphocytes in glioblastoma multiforme. V was trimmed by 1 base and J by 5 bases, leaving 8 bases between them. Germline V gene data show CDR1 as LGHNA and CDR2 as YNFKEQ. The CDR3 covers 13 residues. General study points: No surface-marker sorting into functional T cell subtypes was done. The TCR and somatic mutation analysis included just one glioblastoma patient.

The receptor was isolated from a male donor with glioblastoma. The sample taken for sequencing was brain tumor tissue. This sequence joins TRBV4-2 and TRBJ2-5; unclear D gene. The DNA of the CDR3 is TGTGCCAGCAGCCAAGCCTTAGGGGAGACCCAGTACTTC. Translated: CASSQALGETQYF.